This section outlines one T cell receptor beta chain sequence together with its context. Its specificity is not known. The assay was immunoSEQ multiplex PCR, and TCRdb's table has in-frame clones only and misses some. Of 60,000 to 85,000 clones detected, around 86% appear once; the ten largest clones hold 15% to 20%. This CDR3 is 12 amino acids long. V lost 5 bases to trimming and J lost 10 bases, with 14 bases between them. Germline CDR1 is SEHNR and CDR2 is FQNEAQ (reference sequence). These data are taken from a study of T cell responses to AZD1222 COVID-19 vaccine. Study-level findings and limits: Regions left unmutated in variants are reportedly the target of nearly half of spike-specific TCRs.

The sequences come from peripheral blood, collected 28 days after the second AZD1222 dose. The chain has TRBV7-9 and TRBJ1-1, with a weak D call TRBD1 (5 bases). This TCR was recovered from an adult who received the AZD1222 COVID-19 vaccine. CDR3 sequence: CASSLAGAGAFF. The CDR3 DNA sequence: TGTGCCAGCAGCCTTGCTGGGGCCGGAGCTTTCTTT.